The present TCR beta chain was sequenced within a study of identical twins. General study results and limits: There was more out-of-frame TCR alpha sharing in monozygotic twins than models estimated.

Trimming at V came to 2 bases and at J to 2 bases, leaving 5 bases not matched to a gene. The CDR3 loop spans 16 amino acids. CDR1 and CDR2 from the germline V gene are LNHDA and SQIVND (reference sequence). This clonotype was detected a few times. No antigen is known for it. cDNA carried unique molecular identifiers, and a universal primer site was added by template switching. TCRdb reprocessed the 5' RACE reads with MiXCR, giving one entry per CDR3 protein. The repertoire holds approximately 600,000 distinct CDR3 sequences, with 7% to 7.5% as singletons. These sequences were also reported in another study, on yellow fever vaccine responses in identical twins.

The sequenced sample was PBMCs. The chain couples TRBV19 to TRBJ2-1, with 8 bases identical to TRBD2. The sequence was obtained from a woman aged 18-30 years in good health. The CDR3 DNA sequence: TGTGCCAGTAGTATATTAGCGGGAAAGGCCTACAATGAGCAGTTCTTC. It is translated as CASSILAGKAYNEQFF.